This T cell receptor beta chain stems from a study of T-cell reconstitution after alpha-beta-depleted transplantation in children. This clonotype appeared many times. Germline assignment: CDR1 SGHKS and CDR2 YYEKEE (reference sequence). The J segment lost 3 bases and the V segment lost 5 bases, leaving 7 bases of the junction unmatched. The CDR3 sequence is 17 residues long. TCRbeta library preparation incorporated unique molecular identifiers. TCRdb fed the PCR reads into MiXCR, producing one record per CDR3 protein. Found here are 600,000 to 800,000 distinct CDR3 sequences, around 13% of them singletons; the top ten hold roughly 0.84%.

This sequence originates from a girl under 10 years old with congenital amegakaryocytic thrombocytopenia, due to receive a stem cell transplant. Source: PBMCs, taken before TCRalphabeta/CD19-depleted stem cell transplant. The chain has TRBV5-5 and TRBJ2-5, with 16 bases lining up with TRBD2. Written as DNA, the CDR3 is TGTGCCAGCAGAATGGGACTAGCGGGAGGGCTAGAAGAGACCCAGTACTTC. It is translated as CASRMGLAGGLEETQYF.